Included here is one T cell receptor (beta chain) sequence, with context. Its binding antigen is unknown. No quality values exist for individual bases; no much larger clone is one base distant. At the DNA level, this CDR3 is encoded by other sequences in the same sample as well. In total, approximately 690 healthy bone marrow donors made up the cohort. At the time of sampling, every cohort member was nominally healthy, though immune exposures that went unrecorded were likely present. The donor tested CMV seropositive and was one of the 289 seropositive cohort members. A peripheral blood sample was collected from each donor, and TCR beta sequencing was performed on peripheral blood mononuclear cells. The Qiagen DNeasy Blood Extraction Kit was used to extract genomic DNA from the blood cell samples. The library was built by means of the immunoSEQ multiplex PCR assay. A mixture of 60 forward primers for TCR Vbeta segments and 13 reverse primers for TCR Jbeta segments was used in the multiplex PCR. The CDR3 region of rearranged TCR beta genes was amplified from genomic DNA by a multiplex PCR assay. The amplified TCR beta libraries were sequenced on the Illumina HiSeq System as 87-base-pair reads. The authors processed their data as follows. A later analysis counted about 80 million unique TCR beta chains across the 666 repertoires, and roughly 9.9 million of these chains were shared by at least two donors. To remove PCR and sequencing errors, raw reads were error-corrected and collapsed into unique sequences using a nearest-neighbor algorithm that merged closely related sequences. CDR3 sequences were aligned to IMGT reference sequences to assign V, D and J gene segments. Each retained sequence needed at least a six-nucleotide match to both a V gene segment and a J gene segment. Rearrangements were classified as productive when the CDR3 lacked stop codons and remained in frame with V and J, and all other rearrangements were classified as non-productive. CDR3 was defined by IMGT convention, running from the second conserved V-encoded cysteine to the conserved J-encoded phenylalanine. Sequences without an unambiguous match to a single V gene segment were excluded from the earlier analysis of a few hundred of the donors. An earlier analysis of over 450 of the donors classified V segments as functional when productive rearrangements were above 56.7% and as segregating when the standard deviation between donors was above 5%. To diagnose cytomegalovirus status from the catalog of TCR beta chain sequences, a statistical classification framework was built. A later analysis assigned V and J genes by comparing TCR nucleotide sequences with IMGT/GENE-DB human TR gene sequences. A later analysis assigned CDR3 sequences and most-parsimonious VDJ recombination scenarios with the TCRdist pipeline. In a later analysis, each TCR beta chain was defined by its CDR3 amino acid sequence together with its V-gene family, and reads lacking a unique V-gene family were excluded. As a way to deal with suspected cross-contamination and a sequencing artifact, a later analysis dropped roughly 600 nucleotide sequences that were highly shared and had low generation probability. In a later analysis, a clonal expansion index for each public chain was calculated from normalized within-repertoire ranks of inferred template counts. A later analysis computed generation probabilities with a VDJ recombination model fitted to out-of-frame rearrangements, and checked the results against IGoR. A later analysis scored TCR-TCR, TCR-HLA and TCR-CMV co-occurrence with hypergeometric tests, applying a repertoire-size bias correction to TCR pairs. To estimate false discovery rates, a later analysis permuted the HLA or CMV assignments 20 times. A later analysis grouped co-occurring TCRs with DBSCAN, adding TCRdist sequence similarity when clustering within HLA-allele-positive subsets. For co-occurrence clustering, repertoires with fewer than 30,000 or more than 120,000 public chains were excluded, along with about five repertoires with anomalous nucleotide sharing. Imported from immuneACCESS, the table was reduced by TCRdb to in-frame sequences with V and J called. These copies leave out some clones; in studies compared against another copy, an unresolved V gene accounts for under half, and the cause of the remainder is not known. For V, J and clone size, that table is used; D and trimming come from the DNA. The sample table contains roughly 140,000 clones; only one count was recorded for over 75% of them. Clones ranked in the top ten supply approximately 6% of the sample.

These data belong to a study of cytomegalovirus exposure and HLA in healthy donors (dated by TCRdb to 2016 to 2017). Background for the entire study: An earlier analysis of approximately 640 of the donors reported 276 Gb of sequence data and 100 million to 140 million unique TCR beta sequences from roughly 180 million T cells. Class I and class II HLA loci were covered by the typing at four-digit resolution. In a later genetic analysis, genome-wide SNP genotypes for about 65% of the roughly 670 donors were used, and that subset was treated as a discovery cohort. The genetic ancestry cluster associated with self-reported Caucasian donors included 81% of the 398 genotyped donors. All discovery cohort repertoires had been generated on a single sequencing platform. The study used immunosequencing to profile the T cell repertoires of approximately 650 subjects and linked those repertoires to cytomegalovirus serostatus. To study patterns of TCR occurrence, a later analysis re-analyzed previously published TCR beta repertoires from 600 to 750 donors and added high-resolution HLA genotyping. Along with the roughly 700-subject first cohort, a separate validation cohort of over a hundred different subjects was used. The study combined high-throughput TCR immunosequencing, statistical association of individual TCRs with disease status, and machine learning to predict cytomegalovirus infection status. Because of strong linkage in the cohort, roughly five DR-DQ haplotypes were treated as single units for association and clustering. Typing coverage varied by locus: 629-630 donors for A, B, C, DRB1 and DQB1; roughly 520 for DQA1; over 600 for DPA1; 450 to 480 for DPB1. Among about 400 genotyped donors of the cohort, an average of roughly 230,000 unique TCR beta nucleotide sequences was sequenced per donor, of which approximately 18% were non-productive. Roughly 300 gigabases of sequencing data and approximately 91 million unique TCR sequences made up an early release that covered under 750 HLA-typed donors. Donor age, sex, ethnicity and CMV serostatus were compiled together with the repertoire data. The study aimed to test whether signatures of past pathogen exposure could be identified by cataloging public T cell receptors. In an earlier analysis of 500 to 650 of the donors, high-throughput TCR beta sequencing was used to judge whether each TCR beta V gene segment behaved as functional or pseudogenic. Rather than using new phenotypic data, the later analysis identified candidate immune exposures from TCR beta sequences and from how often those sequences occurred across donors. The paper's findings and limits, for the study overall: A cluster of highly shared sequence variants was judged likely to represent a technical artifact of the sequencing pipeline. For the cohort, immune exposure information was limited to CMV serostatus. An association between a missense DCLRE1C variant and V-gene and J-gene trimming of TCR beta chains was found in a later genetic analysis and replicated in an independent cohort. HLA typing was unavailable for some donors at each locus, so association tests used only the typed subset. Broadly in line with IMGT annotations, most TCR beta V segments showed up in productive rearrangements about 87% or about 30% of the time in an earlier analysis of around 600 of the donors. In a later analysis, most CMV-associated TCR beta chains were found to appear HLA-restricted, with HLA associations seemingly driven largely by CMV exposure. According to a later genetic analysis, donors in an Asian-associated ancestry cluster had fewer N-insertions in productive TCRs than the approximately 610-donor mean. Roughly uniform sequencing depth across donors was assumed in presence/absence analyses, although this assumption may not hold. In a later analysis, the rate of TCR association differed among HLA loci, with DRB1 alleles having the most associated TCRs and HLA-C alleles having the fewest. The authors suggested that the approach could potentially be generalized to other disease states and immunological phenotypes. Correlated functional status among segregating V segments might reflect linkage disequilibrium, but an unknown experimental factor could not be ruled out. Cytomegalovirus status was reported to be diagnosed by the classifier with high specificity and sensitivity in both the original and validation cohorts. In vitro tests confirmed that a few of the cytomegalovirus-associated TCR beta chains recognize cytomegalovirus antigens. Only TCR beta chains were sequenced in this cohort, and the absence of alpha or paired-chain data limited detectable features. A total of about 150 TCR beta chains were listed by the study as associated with cytomegalovirus. A further reported finding was that TCR beta sequences accurately predicted the HLA-A and HLA-B alleles for most subjects in the first cohort. When HLA alleles, especially DR and DQ, strongly co-occurred, TCR associations were difficult to assign to individual alleles. While some public TCRs were present in many individuals, most TCR sequences turned up only very rarely across donors. In a later analysis, 15,000 to 20,000 TCR beta sequences were associated with specific HLA alleles at a false discovery rate of 0.05. The earlier analysis of 587 of the donors excluded seventeen rarely observed V segments, including chromosome 9 orphons, because counts were too low. A later analysis found that HLA-associated TCR beta chains were more clonally expanded and had lower generation probabilities than equally common non-associated chains. Some IMGT-functional V segments, including TRBV6-2 and TRBV6-3, could not be told apart with the 87-base-pair reads, so those segments were excluded. According to a later analysis, parvovirus B19, influenza, CMV and Epstein-Barr virus appeared linked to several top co-occurrence clusters.

There are 15 amino acids in the CDR3, from cysteine to phenylalanine inclusive. The entry retains the CDR3 DNA only, 45 bases that are in frame from base 1. After removal of 2 bases from V and 0 bases from J, the junction retains 0 bases not matched to a gene. Reading the germline V gene (reference sequence) gives CDR1 MNHEY and CDR2 SMNVEV. The V and J genes are TRBV27 and TRBJ2-1, and 8 bases in between align with TRBD2. What was sequenced was PBMCs. The TCR was taken from a man aged 30 to 39 in good health and CMV-seropositive. The sequenced DNA: TGTGCCAGCAGTTTAAGCGGGAGCTCCTACAATGAGCAGTTCTTC. Translated, this gives CASSLSGSSYNEQFF.